Listed below are T cell receptor beta chains from one sample, sequenced in a study of T cell responses to AZD1222 COVID-19 vaccine. The data were produced by immunoSEQ multiplex PCR, yet TCRdb's version contains in-frame clones alone and is incomplete. Of over 45,000 clones listed, roughly 85% were seen once; the top ten hold roughly 19%. The sequenced sample was peripheral blood, obtained on day 0 of MenACWY control vaccination. The source is an adult in good health. Both conserved end residues are part of each CDR3. Fields, in order: V gene, D gene, J gene, clone size, CDR3 protein, CDR3 DNA. The D gene is left open where the match is weak. A clone size is listed for some rows: how often the clone was seen (once, few, many), or a class if it is expanded.

v_gene: TRBV10-2
d_gene: NA
j_gene: TRBJ2-1
abundance: once
CDR3aa: CASSETGVSPIRGNEQFF
CDR3nt: TGCGCCAGCAGTGAGACGGGAGTATCCCCCATACGAGGCAATGAGCAGTTCTTC

v_gene: TRBV28
d_gene: TRBD1
j_gene: TRBJ1-2
abundance: NA
CDR3aa: CASRRRTGLPYGYTF
CDR3nt: TGTGCCAGCAGGCGTAGGACAGGGCTTCCCTATGGCTACACCTTC

v_gene: TRBV30
d_gene: NA
j_gene: TRBJ2-3
abundance: once
CDR3aa: CAWGEPRTDTQYF
CDR3nt: TGTGCTTGGGGAGAGCCTCGCACAGATACGCAGTATTTT

v_gene: TRBV19
d_gene: NA
j_gene: TRBJ2-7
abundance: NA
CDR3aa: CASSIDWATNGEQYF
CDR3nt: TGTGCCAGTAGTATAGATTGGGCCACAAATGGCGAGCAGTACTTC

v_gene: TRBV4-3
d_gene: TRBD1
j_gene: TRBJ1-2
abundance: NA
CDR3aa: CASSQVEGADYGYTF
CDR3nt: TGCGCCAGCAGCCAAGTGGAGGGGGCGGACTATGGCTACACCTTC

v_gene: TRBV4-3
d_gene: NA
j_gene: TRBJ1-6
abundance: NA
CDR3aa: CASSRGSSDSPLHF
CDR3nt: TGCGCCAGCAGCCGAGGATCCTCGGATTCACCCCTCCACTTT

v_gene: TRBV6-5
d_gene: NA
j_gene: TRBJ1-5
abundance: NA
CDR3aa: CASSPEYSNQPQHF
CDR3nt: TGTGCCAGCAGTCCGGAGTATAGCAATCAGCCCCAGCATTTT

v_gene: TRBV11-2
d_gene: TRBD1
j_gene: TRBJ1-5
abundance: NA
CDR3aa: CASSQDRGQVLGQPQHF
CDR3nt: TGTGCCAGCAGCCAGGACAGGGGTCAGGTTTTGGGTCAGCCCCAGCATTTT

v_gene: TRBV24-1
d_gene: TRBD1
j_gene: TRBJ1-2
abundance: NA
CDR3aa: CATILDRDYGYTF
CDR3nt: TGTGCCACCATCCTGGACAGGGACTATGGCTACACCTTC

v_gene: TRBV4-1
d_gene: NA
j_gene: TRBJ2-7
abundance: NA
CDR3aa: CASSQEPGAYERYF
CDR3nt: TGCGCCAGCAGCCAAGAACCAGGGGCGTATGAGCGGTACTTC

v_gene: TRBV10-3
d_gene: TRBD2
j_gene: TRBJ2-7
abundance: NA
CDR3aa: CAISPLAGDIREQYF
CDR3nt: TGTGCCATCAGTCCCTTAGCGGGGGACATCCGCGAGCAGTACTTC

v_gene: TRBV18
d_gene: NA
j_gene: TRBJ1-4
abundance: NA
CDR3aa: CASSPQDEKLFF
CDR3nt: TGTGCCAGCTCACCACAGGACGAAAAACTGTTTTTT

v_gene: TRBV10-3
d_gene: NA
j_gene: TRBJ1-1
abundance: NA
CDR3aa: CAISEYGNTEAFF
CDR3nt: TGTGCCATCAGTGAGTACGGGAACACTGAAGCTTTCTTT

v_gene: TRBV19
d_gene: NA
j_gene: TRBJ1-5
abundance: NA
CDR3aa: CASSLAGSLSNQPQHF
CDR3nt: TGTGCCAGTAGTTTGGCAGGGTCTTTAAGCAATCAGCCCCAGCATTTT

v_gene: TRBV6-4
d_gene: NA
j_gene: TRBJ1-6
abundance: once
CDR3aa: CASSREIYNSPLHF
CDR3nt: TGTGCCAGCAGCAGGGAAATTTATAATTCACCCCTCCACTTT

v_gene: TRBV19
d_gene: NA
j_gene: TRBJ2-3
abundance: NA
CDR3aa: CASSIAAGADTQYF
CDR3nt: TGTGCCAGTAGTATAGCGGCAGGAGCAGATACGCAGTATTTT

v_gene: TRBV6-5
d_gene: NA
j_gene: TRBJ1-1
abundance: NA
CDR3aa: CASRGNTEAFF
CDR3nt: TGTGCCAGCAGGGGGAACACTGAAGCTTTCTTT

v_gene: TRBV28
d_gene: NA
j_gene: TRBJ1-5
abundance: NA
CDR3aa: CASSSTPGQTFQPQHF
CDR3nt: TGTGCCAGCAGTTCCACGCCGGGCCAGACTTTTCAGCCCCAGCATTTT

v_gene: TRBV18
d_gene: NA
j_gene: TRBJ2-7
abundance: NA
CDR3aa: CASSPTLEGNEQYF
CDR3nt: TGTGCCAGCTCACCGACTTTAGAGGGGAACGAGCAGTACTTC

v_gene: TRBV30
d_gene: NA
j_gene: TRBJ2-7
abundance: NA
CDR3aa: CAWSRQDEQYF
CDR3nt: TGTGCCTGGAGTCGCCAAGACGAGCAGTACTTC

v_gene: TRBV27
d_gene: NA
j_gene: TRBJ2-7
abundance: NA
CDR3aa: CASSYDAFENYEQYF
CDR3nt: TGTGCCAGCAGTTACGATGCCTTCGAAAACTACGAGCAGTACTTC

v_gene: TRBV18
d_gene: TRBD2
j_gene: TRBJ2-1
abundance: NA
CDR3aa: CASSPPRLAEYNEQFF
CDR3nt: TGTGCCAGCTCACCACCGCGTCTAGCGGAATACAATGAGCAGTTCTTC

v_gene: TRBV18
d_gene: TRBD1
j_gene: TRBJ2-7
abundance: NA
CDR3aa: CASSPREGQGAGEQYF
CDR3nt: TGTGCCAGCTCACCTCGAGAGGGACAGGGGGCAGGAGAGCAGTACTTC

v_gene: TRBV28
d_gene: NA
j_gene: TRBJ2-7
abundance: NA
CDR3aa: CASSLYAEQYF
CDR3nt: TGTGCCAGCAGCCTCTATGCGGAGCAGTACTTC

v_gene: TRBV4-3
d_gene: NA
j_gene: TRBJ1-5
abundance: NA
CDR3aa: CASSPARTASNQPQHF
CDR3nt: TGCGCCAGCAGCCCCGCACGGACAGCTAGCAATCAGCCCCAGCATTTT

v_gene: TRBV19
d_gene: NA
j_gene: TRBJ1-5
abundance: NA
CDR3aa: CASSTLGGASNQPQHF
CDR3nt: TGTGCCAGTAGTACCCTGGGGGGAGCGAGCAATCAGCCCCAGCATTTT

v_gene: TRBV3-1/TRBV3-2
d_gene: TRBD2
j_gene: TRBJ2-2
abundance: NA
CDR3aa: CASSLREGSYTGELFF
CDR3nt: TGTGCCAGCAGCCTTCGGGAGGGCTCGTACACCGGGGAGCTGTTTTTT

v_gene: TRBV6-5
d_gene: TRBD2
j_gene: TRBJ2-3
abundance: NA
CDR3aa: CASSLTSGNTDTQYF
CDR3nt: TGTGCCAGCAGTCTAACTAGCGGCAACACAGATACGCAGTATTTT

v_gene: TRBV19
d_gene: TRBD1
j_gene: TRBJ1-6
abundance: once
CDR3aa: CASSNQPGQLSYNSPLHF
CDR3nt: TGTGCCAGTAGTAACCAACCGGGACAGCTCTCCTATAATTCACCCCTCCACTTT

v_gene: TRBV28
d_gene: TRBD1
j_gene: TRBJ1-1
abundance: NA
CDR3aa: CASSSWTGPVTEAFF
CDR3nt: TGTGCCAGCAGTTCCTGGACAGGGCCGGTCACTGAAGCTTTCTTT

v_gene: TRBV30
d_gene: NA
j_gene: TRBJ1-1
abundance: NA
CDR3aa: CAWKTVSLSEAFF
CDR3nt: TGTGCCTGGAAAACAGTTTCCCTCTCTGAAGCTTTCTTT

v_gene: TRBV29-1
d_gene: NA
j_gene: TRBJ2-5
abundance: once
CDR3aa: CSVEDPGTQYF
CDR3nt: TGCAGCGTTGAAGATCCAGGGACCCAGTACTTC

v_gene: TRBV7-9
d_gene: NA
j_gene: TRBJ1-2
abundance: NA
CDR3aa: CASSLAGGPGYTF
CDR3nt: TGTGCCAGCAGCTTAGCCGGGGGGCCTGGCTACACCTTC

v_gene: TRBV3-1/TRBV3-2
d_gene: TRBD1
j_gene: TRBJ1-1
abundance: NA
CDR3aa: CASSRRTGGGMNTEAFF
CDR3nt: TGTGCCAGCAGTCGCCGGACAGGGGGAGGTATGAACACTGAAGCTTTCTTT

v_gene: TRBV2
d_gene: TRBD1
j_gene: TRBJ2-5
abundance: once
CDR3aa: CASSVTGGPSRETQYF
CDR3nt: TGTGCCAGCAGTGTAACAGGGGGCCCCTCACGAGAGACCCAGTACTTC

v_gene: TRBV7-2
d_gene: NA
j_gene: TRBJ2-1
abundance: NA
CDR3aa: CASSLVLASNEQFF
CDR3nt: TGTGCCAGCAGCTTGGTTCTAGCGTCGAATGAGCAGTTCTTC

v_gene: TRBV6-2/TRBV6-3
d_gene: NA
j_gene: TRBJ1-1
abundance: once
CDR3aa: CASSYSGGRTEAFF
CDR3nt: TGTGCCAGCAGTTACTCGGGGGGTCGGACTGAAGCTTTCTTT

v_gene: TRBV7-3
d_gene: TRBD2
j_gene: TRBJ2-1
abundance: NA
CDR3aa: CASSLQGGRAMNEQFF
CDR3nt: TGTGCCAGCAGCTTACAAGGCGGGAGGGCCATGAATGAGCAGTTCTTC

v_gene: TRBV7-9
d_gene: NA
j_gene: TRBJ1-2
abundance: NA
CDR3aa: CASSPTGNYGYTF
CDR3nt: TGTGCCAGCAGCCCTACCGGCAACTATGGCTACACCTTC